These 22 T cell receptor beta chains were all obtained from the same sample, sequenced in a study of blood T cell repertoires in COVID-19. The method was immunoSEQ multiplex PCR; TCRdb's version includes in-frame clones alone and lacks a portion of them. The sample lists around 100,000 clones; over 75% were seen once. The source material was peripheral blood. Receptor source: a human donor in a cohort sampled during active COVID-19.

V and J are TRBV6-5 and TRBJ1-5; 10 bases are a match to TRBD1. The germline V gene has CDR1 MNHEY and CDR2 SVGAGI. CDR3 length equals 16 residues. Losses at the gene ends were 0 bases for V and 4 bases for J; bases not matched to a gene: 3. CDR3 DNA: TGTGCCAGCAGTTACTCGGGGACAGGGGCAAATCAGCCCCAGCATTTT. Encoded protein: CASSYSGTGANQPQHF.

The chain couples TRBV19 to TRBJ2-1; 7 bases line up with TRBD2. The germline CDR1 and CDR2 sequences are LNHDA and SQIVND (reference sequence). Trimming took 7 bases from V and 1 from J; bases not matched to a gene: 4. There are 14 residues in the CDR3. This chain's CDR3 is CASNSGSSYNEQFF. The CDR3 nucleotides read TGTGCCAGTAATAGCGGGTCGTCCTACAATGAGCAGTTCTTC.

CDR3 in amino acids: CASSLMWAGEGYTF. The CDR3 DNA follows: TGTGCCAGCAGCTTGATGTGGGCAGGGGAGGGCTACACCTTC. The chain carries TRBV5-4 and TRBJ1-2; weak D call: TRBD1 (6 bases). There are 14 residues in the CDR3. The V end lost 1 base, the J end lost 8 bases, and 15 bases lay between the germline ends. CDR1 is SGHNT, CDR2 YYREEE, per germline (reference sequence).

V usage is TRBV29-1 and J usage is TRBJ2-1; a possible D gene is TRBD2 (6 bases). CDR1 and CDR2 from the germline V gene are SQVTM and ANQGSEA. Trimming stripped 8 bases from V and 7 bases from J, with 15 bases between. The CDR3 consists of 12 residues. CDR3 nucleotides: TGCAGCCCCCGGGAGCTCAGGAATGAGCAGTTCTTC. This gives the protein CSPRELRNEQFF.

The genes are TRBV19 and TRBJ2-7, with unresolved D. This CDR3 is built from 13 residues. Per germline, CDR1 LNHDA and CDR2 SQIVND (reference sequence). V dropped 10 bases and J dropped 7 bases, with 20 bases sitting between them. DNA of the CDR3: TGTGCCAACCCCGGTAGGTTGACGCGGGAGCAGTACTTC. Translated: CANPGRLTREQYF.

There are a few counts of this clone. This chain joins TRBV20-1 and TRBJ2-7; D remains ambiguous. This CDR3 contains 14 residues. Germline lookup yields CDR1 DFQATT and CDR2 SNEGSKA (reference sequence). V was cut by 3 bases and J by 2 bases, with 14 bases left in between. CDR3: CSASFSGRTYEQYF. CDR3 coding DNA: TGCAGTGCTAGTTTTTCAGGCCGAACCTACGAGCAGTACTTC.

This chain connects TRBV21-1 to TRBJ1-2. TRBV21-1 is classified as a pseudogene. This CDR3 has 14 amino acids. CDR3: CASSKGETNYGYTF. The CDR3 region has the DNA TGTGCCAGCAGCAAAGGGGAGACTAACTATGGCTACACCTTC.

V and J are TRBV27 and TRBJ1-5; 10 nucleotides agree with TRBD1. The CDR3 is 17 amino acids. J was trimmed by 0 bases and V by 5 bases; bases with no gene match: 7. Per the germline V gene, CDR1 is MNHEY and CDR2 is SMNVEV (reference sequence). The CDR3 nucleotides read TGTGCCAGCAGTCCCGGGACAGGGGCCCATAGCAATCAGCCCCAGCATTTT. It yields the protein CASSPGTGAHSNQPQHF.

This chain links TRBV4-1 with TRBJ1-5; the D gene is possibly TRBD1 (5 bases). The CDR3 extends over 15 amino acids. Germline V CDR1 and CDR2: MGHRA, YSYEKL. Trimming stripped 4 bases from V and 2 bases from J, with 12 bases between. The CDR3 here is CASSLVWGGNQPQHF. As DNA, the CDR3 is TGCGCCAGCAGCCTGGTATGGGGGGGCAATCAGCCCCAGCATTTT.

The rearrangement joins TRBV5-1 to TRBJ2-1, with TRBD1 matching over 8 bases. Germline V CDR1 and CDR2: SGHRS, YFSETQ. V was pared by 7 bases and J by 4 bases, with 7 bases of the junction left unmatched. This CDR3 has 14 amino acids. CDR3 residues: CASYRDRRYNEQFF. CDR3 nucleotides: TGCGCCAGCTACCGGGACAGGAGATACAATGAGCAGTTCTTC.

The CDR3 sequence: CSVLAGGYNEQFF. The CDR3 nucleotides read TGCAGCGTTCTAGCGGGGGGCTACAATGAGCAGTTCTTC. The J gene is TRBJ2-1, the V gene TRBV29-1, with TRBD2 matching over 11 bases. Germline trimming cut 5 bases from V and 3 bases from J; bases unmatched to any gene: 0. CDR1 and CDR2 from the germline V gene are SQVTM and ANQGSEA. CDR3 length: 13 residues.

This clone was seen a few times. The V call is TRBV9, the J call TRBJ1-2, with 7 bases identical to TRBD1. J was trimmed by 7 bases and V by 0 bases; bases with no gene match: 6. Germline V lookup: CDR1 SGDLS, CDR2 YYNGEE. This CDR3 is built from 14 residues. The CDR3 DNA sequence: TGTGCCAGCAGCGTAGGATACCGGGACAGTGGCTACACCTTC. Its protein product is CASSVGYRDSGYTF.

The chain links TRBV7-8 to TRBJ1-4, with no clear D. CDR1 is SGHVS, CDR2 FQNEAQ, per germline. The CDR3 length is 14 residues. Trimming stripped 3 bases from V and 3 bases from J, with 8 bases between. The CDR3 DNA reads TGTGCCAGCAGCTTGGGCAGCTCTAATGAAAAACTGTTTTTT. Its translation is CASSLGSSNEKLFF.

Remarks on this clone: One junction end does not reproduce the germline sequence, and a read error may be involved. The CDR3 reads CASRTSPGVSDEQYF. For the CDR3, the DNA is TGTGCCAGCAGGACCAGTCCAGGGGTCTCCGACGAGCAGTACTTC. V usage is TRBV6-5 and J usage is TRBJ2-7; D is possibly TRBD1 (6 bases). This CDR3 spans 15 amino acids. Germline assignment: CDR1 MNHEY and CDR2 SVGAGI.

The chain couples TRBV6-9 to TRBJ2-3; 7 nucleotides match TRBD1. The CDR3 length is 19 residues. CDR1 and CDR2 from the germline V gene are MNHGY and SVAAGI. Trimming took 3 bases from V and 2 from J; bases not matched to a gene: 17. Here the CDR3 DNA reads TGTGCCAGCAGTTACGTTTACCAGACAGGGAAGGTCCTCACAGATACGCAGTATTTT. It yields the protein CASSYVYQTGKVLTDTQYF.

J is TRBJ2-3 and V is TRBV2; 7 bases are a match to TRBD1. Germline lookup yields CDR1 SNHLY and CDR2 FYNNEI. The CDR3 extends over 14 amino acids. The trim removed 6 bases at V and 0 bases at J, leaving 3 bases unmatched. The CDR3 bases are TGTGCCAGCAGAGACAGGGTCAGCACAGATACGCAGTATTTT. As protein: CASRDRVSTDTQYF.

CDR3 loop: CASSMTGGADTGELFF. The CDR3 DNA is TGTGCCAGCAGCATGACAGGGGGCGCGGACACCGGGGAGCTGTTTTTT. The chain combines TRBV2 with TRBJ2-2, with 10 nucleotides matching TRBD1. The CDR3 is 16 residues long. Germline CDR1 SNHLY, CDR2 FYNNEI. V lost 6 bases and J lost 3; bases outside the gene matches: 7.

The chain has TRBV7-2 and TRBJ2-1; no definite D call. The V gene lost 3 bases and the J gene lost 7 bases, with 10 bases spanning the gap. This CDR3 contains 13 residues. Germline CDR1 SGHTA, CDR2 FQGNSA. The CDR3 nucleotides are TGTGCCAGCAGCTTCTACTCCGGGAATGAGCAGTTCTTC. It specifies CASSFYSGNEQFF.

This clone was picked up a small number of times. The CDR3 loop reads CAISNGSTDTQYF. The CDR3 coding sequence is TGTGCCATCAGTAACGGGAGCACAGATACGCAGTATTTT. The chain has TRBV10-3 and TRBJ2-3; D remains unclear. V was shortened by 5 bases and J by 0 bases, with 6 bases between the two germline ends. The V gene's germline CDR1 is ENHRY and CDR2 SYGVKD. The CDR3 is 13 amino acids.

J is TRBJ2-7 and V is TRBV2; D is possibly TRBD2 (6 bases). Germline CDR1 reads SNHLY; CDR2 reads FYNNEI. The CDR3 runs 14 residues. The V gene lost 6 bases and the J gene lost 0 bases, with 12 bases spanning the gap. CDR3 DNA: TGTGCCAGCAGCGTTTCGGGGGTCTCCTACGAGCAGTACTTC. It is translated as CASSVSGVSYEQYF.

This CDR3 reads CASSLLTETEAFF. DNA of the CDR3: TGTGCCAGCAGCTTATTAACGGAGACTGAAGCTTTCTTT. The chain employs TRBV7-2 and TRBJ1-1; D unresolved. The CDR3 length is 13 residues. V dropped 2 bases and J dropped 5 bases, with 9 bases sitting between them. Germline CDR1 SGHTA, CDR2 FQGNSA.

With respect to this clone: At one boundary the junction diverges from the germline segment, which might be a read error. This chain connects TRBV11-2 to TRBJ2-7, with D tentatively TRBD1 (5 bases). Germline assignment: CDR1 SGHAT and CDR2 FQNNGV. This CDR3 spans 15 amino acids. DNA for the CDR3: TGTGCCAGCAGCCTAGATCTCTCAGGGTACGGCGAGCAGTACTTC. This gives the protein CASSLDLSGYGEQYF.